This T cell receptor (beta chain) is drawn from a study of T cells in Graves' hyperthyroidism and ophthalmopathy. Sampled blood dates from first hyperthyroidism diagnosis, and it precedes any ophthalmopathy symptoms. The study's findings and limits: Blood samples included most of the expanded thyroid clonotypes exceeding 0.001.

TCR beta CDR3 region amplification was performed from RNA transcripts. An initial round of RT-PCR targeting the TCR CDR3 relied on the HTBI primer set. TCRdb used MiXCR to reprocess the multiplex PCR reads, holding one entry per CDR3 protein. The sample includes under 450,000 distinct CDR3 sequences, roughly 14% of them seen just once. This clonotype appeared many times. Its antigen is unidentified. The CDR3 length is 14 residues. Trimming left V 7 bases short and J 3 bases short, with 13 bases between. CDR1 and CDR2 (germline): SNHLY, FYNNEI. Sequencing was carried out using blood. The V gene is TRBV2, the J gene TRBJ2-1; D gene ambiguous. This TCR derives from a man aged 25-40 years with Graves' hyperthyroidism that later progressed to Graves' ophthalmopathy. The CDR3 region is CASIDQVIYNEQFF. CDR3 in DNA: TGTGCCAGCATTGATCAGGTGATCTACAATGAGCAGTTCTTC.